A single T cell receptor (beta chain) is shown here with its context. What it binds is not known. The CDR3 covers 14 residues. Germline trimming cut 5 bases from V and 2 bases from J; bases unmatched to any gene: 3. The V gene's germline CDR1 is SGHAT and CDR2 FQNNGV. Sequencing of cultured CD4+ T cell DNA used the Oncomine TCR Beta short-read assay. In TCRdb, the PCR reads were re-called with MiXCR into one record per CDR3 protein. This sample carries 25,000 to 30,000 distinct CDR3 sequences, roughly 38% of them seen once, and the ten largest clones take 3% to 4%. This sample is part of a study of vaccination and CD4 T cells after COVID-19. Study-level background: Convalescent donors: six male, four female; seven Caucasian, two Asian, one multiracial, two Hispanic. Stimulation of the cells used overlapping spike peptide pools from SARS-CoV-2 and from the common cold coronaviruses HCoV-NL63, HCoV-OC43 and HCoV-229E.

Time point reported: late sampling 161 to 241 days after vaccination in three convalescent patients. Indicated treatment: roughly 11-day PBMC culture with coronavirus spike peptide pools or control peptides (ViraFEST assay). ViraFEST stimulated the growth of antigen-specific T cells using peptide pools and subsequently profiled their TCRs by sequencing. Positive PCR dates spanned March to December 2020, predating US Alpha, Beta and Delta variants. The chain couples TRBV11-2 to TRBJ2-1; 7 bases are a match to TRBD2. This TCR derives from a human donor who had recovered from COVID-19. This specimen consisted of CD4+ T cells from blood, cultured in vitro, obtained about 7 months after SARS-CoV-2 vaccination. CDR3 sequence (DNA): TGTGCCAGCAGCGGCGGGAGCGCCTACAATGAGCAGTTCTTC. Translating gives CASSGGSAYNEQFF.